This T cell receptor beta chain was observed in a study of T cell clusters in autoimmune cytopenias. TRB was amplified by touch-down multiplex PCR, primer pools A and B combined. One entry per CDR3 protein, without DNA, is what TCRdb gives after re-calling the multiplex PCR reads. Here the sample table reports roughly 11,000 distinct CDR3 sequences. Approximately 36,000 genome equivalents of blood DNA were amplified for TRB. In germline, CDR1 is MNHNS, CDR2 SASEGT. The CDR3 sequence is 13 residues long. This same sample was also part of a study on T cell repertoires in aging, cancer and after chemotherapy. That study adds: Clear clonal overlap appeared across healthy donor samples taken over several months to years. In each cancer cohort, median generation probability increased across chemotherapy, suggesting thymic output rebounded.

The J gene is TRBJ1-4, the V gene TRBV6-1. The sample consisted of peripheral blood. The source of this sequence is a human donor in good health. The CDR3 loop reads CASSAQTNEKLFF.